Sequencing of this T cell receptor (beta chain) was carried out in a study of cytomegalovirus exposure and HLA in healthy donors. In the study overall: The platform used for the roughly 120 validation repertoires matched that of the roughly 630 first-cohort repertoires, a later analysis reported.

Study outcomes and limitations: It was 160 or so TCR beta chains that were listed as cytomegalovirus-associated.

In the case of this clone: What it recognizes is unknown.

The CDR3 covers 13 residues. The J segment lost 9 bases and the V segment lost 6 bases, leaving 6 bases of the junction unmatched. Germline loops: CDR1 SGHNT, CDR2 YENEEA. This table comes from immunoSEQ multiplex PCR, and its TCRdb copy is limited to in-frame clones, with some not included. Here the sample spans over 200,000 clones, 90% being singletons. The receptor was isolated from a woman aged 30 to 39 in good health and CMV-seronegative. This chain connects TRBV11-3 to TRBJ2-1; TRBD2 matches at 9 bases. Source material: PBMCs. CDR3 sequence reads: CASRAGGGGEQFF. The CDR3 DNA is TGTGCCAGCAGGGCGGGAGGGGGTGGTGAGCAGTTCTTC.